This T cell receptor beta chain was sequenced for a study of cytotoxic CD8 clonotypes in ibrutinib-treated CLL. At the level of the study: The taking of response samples occurred after a median about 12 months of treatment, with a range of 6 to 36. Whole-study results and caveats: Clonality went up at the time of ibrutinib response, stayed stable in sustained remission, and later dropped back toward its baseline level at progression.

The method was immunoSEQ multiplex PCR; TCRdb's version includes in-frame clones alone and lacks a portion of them. The repertoire holds 200,000 or so clones, with approximately 70% as singletons. Germline V gene sequence: CDR1 GTSNPN, CDR2 SVGIG (reference sequence). This CDR3 is built from 13 residues. Trimming left V 1 base short and J 3 bases short, with 10 bases between. About this clone itself: Antigen specificity is unknown.

The sequences come from PBMCs, collected after 12 months of ibrutinib treatment. V gene TRBV30 combines with J gene TRBJ2-7; D uncertain. The source of this sequence is a human donor with chronic lymphocytic leukemia. The CDR3 sequence: CAWSAMGGYEQYF. As DNA, the CDR3 is TGTGCCTGGAGTGCAATGGGCGGCTACGAGCAGTACTTC.